This T cell receptor (beta chain) derives from a study of blood T cell repertoires in COVID-19. In the study overall: Both acute and convalescent COVID-19 samples were obtained from the United States, Italy and Spain.

Original data processing: Reference gene primer amplification in the assay estimated nucleated cell counts. Sequencing used immunoSEQ multiplex PCR; TCRdb keeps in-frame clones, though not all of them. Clone size and the V and J calls come from that table; the DNA yielded D and trimming. The sample consists of around 250,000 clones, 84% of them appearing once. J lost 2 bases, V lost 4 bases, and 9 bases had no gene match. The CDR3 loop spans 16 amino acids. The germline V gene has CDR1 SGHRS and CDR2 YFSETQ. This clonotype originated in a human donor in a cohort sampled during active COVID-19. The V and J genes are TRBV5-1 and TRBJ2-1, with 7 bases identical to TRBD2. The sequencing input was peripheral blood. The CDR3 region is CASSAQWSGTYNEQFF. The CDR3 bases are TGCGCCAGCAGCGCCCAATGGAGCGGGACCTACAATGAGCAGTTCTTC.